This T cell receptor (beta chain) is from a study of radiotherapy plus CTLA-4 blockade in lung cancer. Germline V gene data show CDR1 as LNHDA and CDR2 as SQIVND (reference sequence). This CDR3 spans 14 amino acids. Losses at the gene ends were 4 bases for V and 7 bases for J; bases not matched to a gene: 9. The table came from immunoSEQ multiplex PCR; TCRdb's copy has only in-frame clones and leaves some out. The table lists 40,000 to 50,000 clones, around four fifths of them singletons. The sample here was peripheral blood, taken from a patient treated with radiotherapy plus ipilimumab. The V and J genes are TRBV19 and TRBJ2-5; 7 bases fit TRBD1. The clonotype comes from a human donor with non-small cell lung cancer who had stable disease on radiotherapy plus ipilimumab. Here the CDR3 reads CASSTGGVTGTQYF. The CDR3 DNA sequence: TGTGCCAGTAGTACAGGGGGAGTTACCGGGACCCAGTACTTC.